This paragraph covers one T cell receptor (beta chain) sequence. This specimen comes from a study of cytomegalovirus exposure and HLA in healthy donors. Study background: Early on, a data release was issued that held some 91 million unique TCRs from HLA-typed donors.

From germline, CDR1 is SNHLY and CDR2 FYNNEI. The CDR3 totals 11 residues. The J segment lost 11 bases and the V segment lost 7 bases, leaving 5 bases of the junction unmatched. The PCR contained 60 Vbeta and 13 Jbeta primers. Clones were sequenced by immunoSEQ multiplex PCR, and TCRdb holds only the in-frame ones, with some missing. The table records about 190,000 clones, about 88% of them present only once. Sequencing was done on a sample of PBMCs. This receptor was obtained from a woman in her 30s in good health and CMV-seronegative. The chain employs TRBV2 and TRBJ2-5, with 9 bases fitting TRBD1. The CDR3 protein is CASTYRGLQYF. CDR3 in DNA: TGTGCCAGCACTTACAGGGGGCTTCAGTACTTC.